Below, 4 T cell receptor beta chains from the same sample are listed, as sequenced in a study of T-cell reconstitution after alpha-beta-depleted transplantation in children. Using unique molecular identifiers, the investigators prepared the TCRbeta library. Via MiXCR, TCRdb re-called the PCR reads, giving one row per CDR3 protein. The data hold 600,000 to 800,000 distinct CDR3 sequences, with about 12% observed a single time. The sample in question was PBMCs, obtained before TCRalphabeta/CD19-depleted stem cell transplant. Receptor source: a girl aged 2 to 9 with congenital amegakaryocytic thrombocytopenia, due to receive a stem cell transplant.

This clonotype appeared many times. This rearrangement joins TRBV7-8 to TRBJ2-3, with D possibly matching TRBD2 (5 bases). Germline values: CDR1 SGHVS, CDR2 FQNEAQ. The CDR3 has 17 residues. The germline V and J ends were trimmed by 3 bases and 0 bases, with 16 bases remaining between them. This chain's CDR3 is CASSFRTPVTSTDTQYF. The CDR3 DNA is TGTGCCAGCAGCTTTCGGACTCCCGTCACTAGCACAGATACGCAGTATTTT.

This clonotype occurred many times. The junction differs from germline at one of its ends, possibly a read error. The V and J genes are TRBV9 and TRBJ1-2, with D possibly matching TRBD1 (6 bases). This CDR3 is 15 amino acids long. Germline V lookup: CDR1 SGDLS, CDR2 YYNGEE. CDR3 loop: CASNVGGSGDYGYTF. For the CDR3, the DNA is TGTGCCAGCAACGTAGGGGGTTCGGGGGACTATGGCTACACCTTC.

This clonotype appeared many times. The J gene is TRBJ1-4, the V gene TRBV20-1; D unresolved. This CDR3 is built from 15 residues. V gave up 7 bases and J gave up 0 bases, with 15 bases separating them. Germline V CDR1 and CDR2: DFQATT, SNEGSKA (reference sequence). CDR3 sequence (DNA): TGCAGTGGCTCGGTGTTCGGTGCAACTAATGAAAAACTGTTTTTT. Translating it yields CSGSVFGATNEKLFF.

The V and J genes are TRBV5-1 and TRBJ1-1; D unresolved. This CDR3 has 14 amino acids. V gave up 1 base and J gave up 3 bases, with 10 bases separating them. Germline V gives CDR1 SGHRS, CDR2 YFSETQ. CDR3 nucleotides: TGCGCCAGCAGCTTGAGCCGTCCATACACTGAAGCTTTCTTT. Translating it yields CASSLSRPYTEAFF.